Presented here are 28 T cell receptor beta chains from one specimen sequenced in a study of OX40 agonist ivuxolimab in advanced cancers. Sequencing used immunoSEQ multiplex PCR; TCRdb keeps in-frame clones, though not all of them. The sample holds roughly 70,000 clones; 75% to 90% are singletons and the top ten take roughly 2.1%. The specimen comprised CD4+ or CD8+ T cells sorted from blood, sampled in a trial of the OX40 agonist ivuxolimab. These receptors all stem from an adult with an advanced solid tumor such as melanoma, head and neck, liver or kidney cancer.

This chain connects TRBV28 to TRBJ2-7, with 12 bases that match TRBD1. This CDR3 comprises 15 residues. The V segment lost 3 bases and the J segment 5 bases; nucleotides outside the gene matches: 5. CDR1 MDHEN and CDR2 SYDVKM come from the germline V gene. CDR3 bases: TGTGCCAGCAGTTTTCCGGGACAGGGGGCTAACGAGCAGTACTTC. Translated, it gives CASSFPGQGANEQYF.

The chain couples TRBV7-2 to TRBJ2-7; 9 positions match TRBD1. Losses at the gene ends were 2 bases for V and 5 bases for J; bases not matched to a gene: 13. Germline V lookup: CDR1 SGHTA, CDR2 FQGNSA. CDR3 length equals 17 residues. CDR3 residues: CASSLFGFGTGLDEQYF. For the CDR3, the DNA is TGTGCCAGCAGCTTATTCGGTTTCGGGACAGGGCTCGACGAGCAGTACTTC.

The chain carries TRBV7-2 and TRBJ2-3, with D tentatively TRBD2 (6 bases). Germline CDR1 is SGHTA and CDR2 is FQGNSA. This CDR3 comprises 16 residues. The germline V and J ends were trimmed by 5 bases and 2 bases, with 17 bases remaining between them. The CDR3 bases are TGTGCCAGCAGCCGGCGGACTGGGAGGACCACAGATACGCAGTATTTT. This codes for CASSRRTGRTTDTQYF.

This clone was detected only once. The chain carries TRBV2 and TRBJ1-2; 7 nucleotides line up with TRBD1. CDR3 length: 12 residues. Germline loops: CDR1 SNHLY, CDR2 FYNNEI. V dropped 6 bases and J dropped 8; count of bases not matched to a gene: 6. This CDR3 reads CASRRQGGGYTF. The CDR3 DNA sequence: TGTGCCAGCAGGAGACAGGGTGGCGGCTACACCTTC.

The V and J genes are TRBV7-9 and TRBJ1-4; 8 bases agree with TRBD1. The V gene's germline CDR1 is SEHNR and CDR2 FQNEAQ (reference sequence). Unmatched junction bases numbered 10, after V lost 3 bases and J lost 4 bases. The CDR3 is 17 residues long. The CDR3 region has the DNA TGTGCCAGCAGCTTTACAGGGGGGTTAACTGGTAATGAAAAACTGTTTTTT. This encodes CASSFTGGLTGNEKLFF.

The rearrangement uses TRBV7-9 and TRBJ1-1, with a possible D match to TRBD1 (6 bases). The germline V and J ends were trimmed by 5 bases and 3 bases, with 16 bases remaining between them. CDR1 SEHNR and CDR2 FQNEAQ come from the germline V gene (reference sequence). This CDR3 is built from 15 residues. The CDR3 loop reads CASSPPMGGHTEAFF. As DNA, the CDR3 is TGTGCCAGCAGCCCCCCGATGGGGGGCCACACTGAAGCTTTCTTT.

The chain carries TRBV5-1 and TRBJ2-2, with D possibly TRBD1 on 6 matching bases. V lost 4 bases and J lost 2, with 15 bases in between. CDR1 and CDR2 from the germline V gene are SGHRS and YFSETQ. The CDR3 length is 16 residues. The chain's CDR3 is CASSRIVGQNTGELFF. CDR3 nucleotides: TGCGCCAGCAGCCGGATTGTGGGACAAAACACCGGGGAGCTGTTTTTT.

V and J are TRBV21-1 and TRBJ1-3; the table calls TRBD1, which could not be checked here. TRBV21-1 is marked as a pseudogene. The CDR3 is made up of 13 amino acids. CDR3 sequence: CASSKGGRWAIYF. The CDR3 DNA reads TGTGCCAGCAGCAAAGGGGGGCGATGGGCCATATATTTT.

J is TRBJ2-5 and V is TRBV9, with D perhaps being TRBD1 or TRBD2 (5 bases each). The CDR3 runs to 15 residues. Germline CDR1 SGDLS, CDR2 YYNGEE. The V end was cut by 4 bases, the J end by 4 bases, with 17 bases between. In nucleotides, the CDR3 is TGTGCCAGCAGCCCGCGACCGGACGGGGCAGAGACCCAGTACTTC. It encodes CASSPRPDGAETQYF.

The chain joins TRBV14 to TRBJ1-2; a possible D gene is TRBD1 (5 bases). The CDR3 loop spans 12 amino acids. Germline V gives CDR1 SGHDN, CDR2 FVKESK. Deletions cut 8 bases from V and 8 bases from J, with 15 bases between. The CDR3 spells CASSQGLLGYTF. DNA of the CDR3: TGTGCCAGCTCCCAGGGATTGCTAGGCTACACCTTC.

This chain joins TRBV4-2 and TRBJ2-5; 10 bases are shared with TRBD2. The J segment lost 2 bases and the V segment lost 4 bases, leaving 4 bases of the junction unmatched. CDR1 and CDR2 from the germline V gene are LGHNA and YNFKEQ. This CDR3 spans 15 amino acids. In DNA, the CDR3 is TGTGCCAGCAGCCCAGGACTAGCGGTTCAAGAGACCCAGTACTTC. This codes for CASSPGLAVQETQYF.

J is TRBJ1-1 and V is TRBV2, with unresolved D. The CDR3 is made up of 11 amino acids. Trimming took off 2 bases at V and 11 bases at J, with 9 bases between the two ends. Germline V gives CDR1 SNHLY, CDR2 FYNNEI. CDR3 residues: CASSERRWAFF. The DNA for the CDR3 is TGTGCCAGCAGTGAAAGAAGGTGGGCTTTCTTT.

This clone was recorded once. V and J are TRBV5-6 and TRBJ1-1, with D maybe TRBD1 (5 bases). In germline, CDR1 is SGHDT, CDR2 YYEEEE. The ends were cut back, 3 bases at V and 0 bases at J, with 15 bases in the middle. CDR3 length equals 16 residues. CDR3 sequence reads: CASSSLTVHMNTEAFF. In DNA form, the CDR3 reads TGTGCCAGCAGCTCGTTGACAGTACACATGAACACTGAAGCTTTCTTT.

V is TRBV6-6 and J is TRBJ2-3, with 11 bases that match TRBD2. The CDR3 is 15 amino acids. The trim removed 3 bases at V and 4 bases at J, leaving 3 bases unmatched. CDR1 is MNHNY and CDR2 is SVGAGI in the germline V gene (reference sequence). CDR3 in DNA: TGTGCCAGCAGTTATAGCGGGGGGGCTGCAGATACGCAGTATTTT. Encoded protein: CASSYSGGAADTQYF.

The chain is built from TRBV27 and TRBJ2-7, with D perhaps TRBD1 (6 bases). CDR1 is MNHEY, CDR2 SMNVEV, per germline (reference sequence). Between the trimmed V and J ends, which lost 2 bases and 0 bases, there was a span of 11 bases. This CDR3 contains 15 residues. The CDR3 protein is CASSLQGSSSYEQYF. The CDR3 DNA reads TGTGCCAGCAGTTTACAGGGGTCGAGCTCCTACGAGCAGTACTTC.

This clone was recorded once. The genes are TRBV2 and TRBJ1-5, with TRBD1 matching over 12 bases. CDR1 is SNHLY, CDR2 FYNNEI, per germline. The CDR3 covers 15 residues. Germline trimming cut 5 bases from V and 5 bases from J; bases unmatched to any gene: 4. The CDR3 protein is CASSRDRGPDQPQHF. CDR3 nucleotides: TGTGCCAGCAGTAGGGACAGGGGGCCGGATCAGCCCCAGCATTTT.

The gene calls are TRBV7-9 and TRBJ1-3; no clear D gene. Germline CDR1 SEHNR, CDR2 FQNEAQ (reference sequence). The CDR3 has 12 residues. V lost 1 base, J lost 7 bases, and 5 bases lay in between. The CDR3 loop reads CASSLGLNTIYF. The CDR3 nucleotides read TGTGCCAGCAGCTTAGGGTTGAACACCATATATTTT. Filled out from reference TRBV7-9 and TRBJ1-3, the complete variable domain reads DTGVSQNPRHKITKRGQNVTFRCDPISEHNRLYWYRQTLGQGPEFLTYFQNEAQLEKSRLLSDRFSAERPKGSFSTLEIQRTEQGDSAMYLCASSLGLNTIYFGEGSWLTVV.

A single count supports this clone. The chain's CDR3 is CASSLPGQNYEQYF. The CDR3 nucleotides are TGTGCCAGCTCACTCCCGGGACAGAACTACGAGCAGTACTTC. The chain links TRBV18 to TRBJ2-7; 7 nucleotides match TRBD1. The germline V gene has CDR1 KGHSH and CDR2 LQKENI. V was pared by 4 bases and J by 3 bases, with 6 bases of the junction left unmatched. This CDR3 is 14 amino acids long.

The CDR3, as DNA: TGTGCCAGCAGCTCAGTGAGGGGACAGAACAGCTCCTACGAGCAGTACTTC. Amino acid sequence: CASSSVRGQNSSYEQYF. The chain is built from TRBV11-2 and TRBJ2-7; 7 nucleotides align to TRBD1. The V gene end was trimmed by 4 bases and the J gene end by 0 bases; junction bases not matched to a gene: 12. CDR1 is SGHAT, CDR2 FQNNGV, per germline. This CDR3 spans 17 amino acids.

This clone was observed a single time. The V and J genes are TRBV10-2 and TRBJ1-1; TRBD1 might be the D (5 bases). The germline V gene has CDR1 WSHSY and CDR2 SAAADI. The V gene lost 6 bases and the J gene lost 1 base, with 9 bases spanning the gap. The CDR3 is made up of 13 amino acids. As DNA, the CDR3 is TGCGCCAGCAGCTGGGGGGGGAACACTGAAGCTTTCTTT. It specifies CASSWGGNTEAFF.

J is TRBJ1-1 and V is TRBV7-2; no clear D gene. V lost 1 base, J lost 1 base, and 13 bases lay in between. Germline CDR1 SGHTA, CDR2 FQGNSA. This CDR3 contains 16 residues. This chain's CDR3 is CASSLGNGIQNTEAFF. The CDR3, as DNA: TGTGCCAGCAGCTTAGGAAATGGCATACAGAACACTGAAGCTTTCTTT.

The V call is TRBV27, the J call TRBJ1-1, with 7 bases matching TRBD1. This CDR3 is built from 17 residues. The trim removed 0 bases at V and 5 bases at J, leaving 12 bases unmatched. Germline V CDR1 and CDR2: MNHEY, SMNVEV (reference sequence). CDR3 DNA sequence: TGTGCCAGCAGTTTATCGATGTTAGGGGGCCACAGGACTGAAGCTTTCTTT. Amino acids: CASSLSMLGGHRTEAFF.

The rearrangement uses TRBV27 and TRBJ1-5; TRBD1 matches 9 bases. Germline V gene data show CDR1 as MNHEY and CDR2 as SMNVEV (reference sequence). The CDR3 has 17 residues. V lost 2 bases, J lost 9 bases, and 14 bases stayed unmatched. The DNA of the CDR3 is TGTGCCAGCAGTTTAAACATCCGGGAGACAGGGGGGTCGCCCCAGCATTTT. It yields the protein CASSLNIRETGGSPQHF.

This chain links TRBV6-1 with TRBJ1-5; 8 nucleotides line up with TRBD1. CDR3 length equals 16 residues. With 2 bases clipped from V and 2 bases from J, the junction kept 5 bases outside the gene matches. Germline V gives CDR1 MNHNS, CDR2 SASEGT. As DNA, the CDR3 is TGTGCCAGCAGTGAACATCAGGGGGCGCGCAATCAGCCCCAGCATTTT. This encodes CASSEHQGARNQPQHF.

This clone was recorded a few times. The chain has TRBV29-1 and TRBJ1-1, with D hard to call. Germline V gene lookup returns CDR1 SQVTM and CDR2 ANQGSEA. Trimming pared 6 bases from V and 5 bases from J, leaving 10 bases between. The CDR3 covers 11 residues. CDR3 loop: CSVSPGTEAFF. DNA for the CDR3: TGCAGCGTCTCCCCGGGGACTGAAGCTTTCTTT.

The chain combines TRBV28 with TRBJ2-5; the D gene is possibly TRBD2 (6 bases). V shed 7 bases and J shed 7 bases, with 16 bases lying between them. This CDR3 is built from 13 residues. Germline values: CDR1 MDHEN, CDR2 SYDVKM. DNA for the CDR3: TGTGCCAGCACCTCCAGAGTGCGGGGGACCCAGTACTTC. As protein: CASTSRVRGTQYF.

The table lists this clone with a few counts. The V and J genes are TRBV10-3 and TRBJ2-3; 11 bases are a match to TRBD2. Losses at the gene ends were 4 bases for V and 2 bases for J; bases not matched to a gene: 2. Germline CDR1 and CDR2: ENHRY and SYGVKD. This CDR3 is 15 amino acids long. CDR3 in amino acids: CAISVSGGDTDTQYF. CDR3 bases: TGTGCCATCAGTGTTAGCGGGGGGGACACAGATACGCAGTATTTT.

The chain carries TRBV18 and TRBJ2-5, with 10 bases identical to TRBD1. Germline-derived CDR1 and CDR2 are KGHSH and LQKENI. This CDR3 comprises 14 residues. J was trimmed by 3 bases and V by 3 bases; bases with no gene match: 1. The CDR3 region is CASSPGTGEETQYF. The CDR3 DNA reads TGTGCCAGCTCACCCGGGACAGGGGAAGAGACCCAGTACTTC.